A single sample gave rise to the 29 T cell receptor beta chains below, sequenced in a study of T cell clones after liver transplantation. Some clones are missing from TCRdb's copy, which holds only in-frame ones; the method was immunoSEQ multiplex PCR. Of around 15,000 clones in the sample, approximately 91% were seen once. This specimen consisted of CD8+ T cells from blood, obtained before liver transplant. The receptors originated from a human donor who received a liver transplant.

CDR3 in DNA: TGTGCCAGCAGCGTAGGACCCATCAATGAGCAGTTCTTC. This encodes CASSVGPINEQFF. The chain carries TRBV9 and TRBJ2-1; no clear D. Germline lookup yields CDR1 SGDLS and CDR2 YYNGEE. Trimming shortened V by 0 bases and J by 6 bases, and 7 bases separated the two germline ends. The CDR3 consists of 13 residues.

The chain combines TRBV5-1 with TRBJ2-1; 9 nucleotides match TRBD1. Losses at the gene ends were 4 bases for V and 7 bases for J; bases not matched to a gene: 6. CDR3 length: 14 residues. Germline lookup yields CDR1 SGHRS and CDR2 YFSETQ. CDR3 coding DNA: TGCGCCAGCAGCCCCGGGACAGGGAGGAATGAGCAGTTCTTC. Its translation is CASSPGTGRNEQFF.

In DNA form, the CDR3 reads TGTGCCATCAGTGACGGGCGCGAGCAGTACTTC. Protein product: CAISDGREQYF. This chain links TRBV10-3 with TRBJ2-7; D remains ambiguous. In germline, CDR1 is ENHRY, CDR2 SYGVKD. This CDR3 comprises 11 residues. V lost 3 bases and J 6 bases, leaving 6 bases between the germline ends.

A single count supports this clone. CDR3 coding DNA: TGCGCCAGCAGCTCCCGACTAGCGGCTAGCACAGATACGCAGTATTTT. Protein product: CASSSRLAASTDTQYF. V is TRBV4-1 and J is TRBJ2-3; 9 bases line up with TRBD2. Germline assignment: CDR1 MGHRA and CDR2 YSYEKL. V shed 5 bases and J 0 bases; nucleotides not matched to a gene: 6. The CDR3 is made up of 16 amino acids.

The chain joins TRBV7-9 to TRBJ2-7; TRBD2 agrees at 8 bases. Trimming took 5 bases from V and 6 from J; bases not matched to a gene: 3. Germline-derived CDR1 and CDR2 are SEHNR and FQNEAQ (reference sequence). CDR3 length: 12 amino acids. CDR3 in amino acids: CASSLAGGEQYF. As DNA, the CDR3 is TGTGCCAGCAGCCTCGCGGGGGGCGAGCAGTACTTC.

The chain carries TRBV9 and TRBJ2-1; D is uncertain. V was shortened by 0 bases and J by 7 bases, with 11 bases between the two germline ends. From germline, CDR1 is SGDLS and CDR2 YYNGEE. This CDR3 is 14 amino acids long. The CDR3 DNA reads TGTGCCAGCAGCGTAGTAATGACCGAAAATGAGCAGTTCTTC. Protein: CASSVVMTENEQFF. The complete variable domain, with remaining parts taken from reference TRBV9 and TRBJ2-1, reads DSGVTQTPKHLITATGQRVTLRCSPRSGDLSVYWYQQSLDQGLQFLIQYYNGEERAKGNILERFSAQQFPDLHSELNLSSLELGDSALYFCASSVVMTENEQFFGPGTRLTVL.

J is TRBJ1-4 and V is TRBV7-9; weak D call: TRBD1 (6 bases). The CDR3 is 13 residues long. V gave up 5 bases and J gave up 8 bases, with 12 bases separating them. Germline assignment: CDR1 SEHNR and CDR2 FQNEAQ (reference sequence). As DNA, the CDR3 is TGTGCCAGCAGCCATCTACAGGGAGAAAAACTGTTTTTT. This encodes CASSHLQGEKLFF.

The V call is TRBV27, the J call TRBJ2-5; possibly TRBD1 for D (6 bases). Trimming stripped 3 bases from V and 2 bases from J, with 13 bases between. This CDR3 region has 15 residues. The V gene's germline CDR1 is MNHEY and CDR2 SMNVEV (reference sequence). CDR3 sequence (DNA): TGTGCCAGCAGTTTTCTGGGGGCGAGGCAAGAGACCCAGTACTTC. Its protein product is CASSFLGARQETQYF.

The genes are TRBV11-2 and TRBJ2-3, with D possibly TRBD2 on 7 matching bases. V dropped 3 bases and J dropped 2 bases, with 15 bases sitting between them. The CDR3 runs to 16 residues. CDR1 is SGHAT and CDR2 is FQNNGV in the germline V gene. DNA for the CDR3: TGTGCCAGCAGCTTGAGGGGGGGGGCGCCCACAGATACGCAGTATTTT. This encodes CASSLRGGAPTDTQYF.

This clone was counted once. The chain joins TRBV6-5 to TRBJ2-5; TRBD1 matches at 8 bases. J gave up 4 bases and V 2 bases, and 3 bases lay outside the gene matches. CDR3 length: 14 amino acids. The germline V gene encodes CDR1 MNHEY and CDR2 SVGAGI. The CDR3 DNA is TGTGCCAGCAGTTACCCAGGACAGGGAGAGACCCAGTACTTC. Its translation: CASSYPGQGETQYF.

V is TRBV6-1 and J is TRBJ2-5; 10 bases are shared with TRBD2. Trimming cost V 2 bases and J 1 base; bases outside gene matches: 1. This CDR3 has 15 residues. The V gene's germline CDR1 is MNHNS and CDR2 SASEGT. Here the CDR3 DNA reads TGTGCCAGCAGTGAACTAGCGGGAGTCCAAGAGACCCAGTACTTC. Translation: CASSELAGVQETQYF.

This rearrangement joins TRBV5-6 to TRBJ2-2; D is uncertain. Germline assignment: CDR1 SGHDT and CDR2 YYEEEE. Trimming cost V 1 base and J 0 bases, with 7 bases left between them. The CDR3 contains 15 residues. This CDR3 reads CASSLRNTNTGELFF. The CDR3 coding sequence is TGTGCCAGCAGCTTGAGAAACACGAACACCGGGGAGCTGTTTTTT.

The V gene is TRBV9, the J gene TRBJ1-3; 7 bases are a match to TRBD1. V lost 4 bases, J lost 4 bases, and 11 bases stayed unmatched. This CDR3 region has 16 residues. Germline CDR1 is SGDLS and CDR2 is YYNGEE. The chain's CDR3 is CASSFDRETAGNTIYF. The DNA of the CDR3 is TGTGCCAGCAGCTTTGACAGGGAGACCGCCGGAAACACCATATATTTT. Supplemented by reference TRBV9 and TRBJ1-3, the full variable domain reads DSGVTQTPKHLITATGQRVTLRCSPRSGDLSVYWYQQSLDQGLQFLIQYYNGEERAKGNILERFSAQQFPDLHSELNLSSLELGDSALYFCASSFDRETAGNTIYFGEGSWLTVV.

The CDR3: CASSLLTTGGRYGYTF. The CDR3, as DNA: TGTGCCAGTAGCCTACTCACGACAGGGGGGAGGTATGGCTACACCTTC. The chain uses TRBV19 and TRBJ1-2; 9 bases match TRBD1. CDR1 LNHDA and CDR2 SQIVND come from the germline V gene (reference sequence). With 6 bases clipped from V and 5 bases from J, the junction kept 13 bases outside the gene matches. CDR3 size: 16 residues.

The chain is built from TRBV29-1 and TRBJ2-7, with D perhaps matching TRBD1 (6 bases). The germline V gene encodes CDR1 SQVTM and CDR2 ANQGSEA. CDR3 length: 16 amino acids. With 0 bases removed from V and 9 bases from J, the gap between germline ends came to 24 bases. This chain's CDR3 is CSVEDRVQGQGFRQYF. The CDR3 DNA follows: TGCAGCGTTGAAGACAGAGTACAGGGTCAGGGCTTTAGGCAGTACTTC.

The chain joins TRBV12-5 to TRBJ2-3; D possibly corresponds to TRBD2 (6 bases). The CDR3 is made up of 15 amino acids. V lost 7 bases and J 4 bases, leaving 18 bases between the germline ends. Germline lookup yields CDR1 LGHNT and CDR2 FRNRAP. The DNA of the CDR3 is TGTGCTAGTGTTGGCGGCGGGAAAGGACCAGATACGCAGTATTTT. This translates into CASVGGGKGPDTQYF.

The gene calls are TRBV2 and TRBJ2-1; D possibly uses TRBD1 or TRBD2 (5 bases each). The length of the CDR3 is 14 residues. Germline V gene data show CDR1 as SNHLY and CDR2 as FYNNEI. Trimming removed 4 bases from V and 5 bases from J, with 12 bases in between. DNA of the CDR3: TGTGCCAGCAGTGCGGACCGGGACGACAATGAGCAGTTCTTC. Amino acid sequence: CASSADRDDNEQFF.

This clone has a handful of counts. V and J are TRBV28 and TRBJ2-1; D is uncertain. Trimming pared 8 bases from V and 9 bases from J, leaving 14 bases between. This CDR3 is built from 12 residues. Per germline, CDR1 MDHEN and CDR2 SYDVKM. The CDR3 DNA sequence: TGTGCCAGCGGGTCAGGATCCCCTGAGCAGTTCTTC. This encodes CASGSGSPEQFF.

The chain uses TRBV4-2 and TRBJ2-1; perhaps TRBD2 as D (6 bases). This CDR3 comprises 16 residues. Deletions cut 4 bases from V and 7 bases from J, with 20 bases between. CDR1 and CDR2 from the germline V gene are LGHNA and YNFKEQ. Here the CDR3 DNA reads TGTGCCAGCAGCCCGACGACTAGTTTAATGCCGAATGAGCAGTTCTTC. Translation: CASSPTTSLMPNEQFF.

The J gene is TRBJ2-1, the V gene TRBV19; 7 bases fit TRBD1. CDR3 length: 13 residues. Germline V gives CDR1 LNHDA, CDR2 SQIVND (reference sequence). V lost 8 bases, J lost 8 bases, and 9 bases stayed unmatched. CDR3: CASPLEGGHEQFF. The CDR3 DNA reads as TGTGCCAGTCCCCTTGAAGGGGGCCATGAGCAGTTCTTC.

This chain connects TRBV10-3 to TRBJ2-2; TRBD2 aligns across 10 bases. CDR3 size: 15 residues. CDR1 and CDR2 from the germline V gene are ENHRY and SYGVKD. The J segment lost 6 bases and the V segment lost 7 bases, leaving 8 bases of the junction unmatched. The CDR3 region has the DNA TGTGCCATCACCCCAGCTAGCGGGAGACCCGGGGAGCTGTTTTTT. Protein sequence: CAITPASGRPGELFF.

V is TRBV11-3 and J is TRBJ2-7, with D perhaps assigned TRBD1 or TRBD2 (5 bases each). This CDR3 spans 13 amino acids. V was clipped by 4 bases and J by 6 bases, with 13 bases between them. CDR1 is SGHNT and CDR2 is YENEEA in the germline V gene. DNA for the CDR3: TGTGCCAGCAGCTCGGGCCTGAGGGGCGAGCAGTACTTC. Encoded protein: CASSSGLRGEQYF.

This chain links TRBV5-1 with TRBJ2-7; 8 bases are shared with TRBD1. The trim removed 1 base at V and 6 bases at J, leaving 6 bases unmatched. The CDR3 spans 14 residues. The germline CDR1 and CDR2 sequences are SGHRS and YFSETQ. The CDR3: CASSLTGGDLEQYF. The CDR3 DNA is TGCGCCAGCAGCTTGACAGGGGGAGACCTCGAGCAGTACTTC.

The rearrangement uses TRBV11-2 and TRBJ2-7, with D tentatively TRBD2 (6 bases). The CDR3 is 14 amino acids. V shed 4 bases and J shed 2 bases, with 12 bases lying between them. Germline CDR1 is SGHAT and CDR2 is FQNNGV. CDR3 DNA sequence: TGTGCCAGCAGCTCCGGGTGGGGGGCCTACGAGCAGTACTTC. Amino acid sequence: CASSSGWGAYEQYF.

Only one count was recorded for this clone. The V call is TRBV9, the J call TRBJ2-1; the D gene is possibly TRBD2 (6 bases). CDR1 is SGDLS, CDR2 YYNGEE, per germline. Deletions cut 0 bases from V and 3 bases from J, with 10 bases between. The CDR3 has 15 residues. The CDR3 bases are TGTGCCAGCAGCGTAGATATAGCGGACTACAATGAGCAGTTCTTC. Translating gives CASSVDIADYNEQFF.

The genes are TRBV7-8 and TRBJ2-7; no definite D call. Trimming cost V 1 base and J 5 bases, with 6 bases left between them. Per germline, CDR1 SGHVS and CDR2 FQNEAQ. This CDR3 comprises 12 residues. The CDR3, as DNA: TGTGCCAGCAGCTTAGTTACCGACGAGCAGTACTTC. This translates into CASSLVTDEQYF.

The V call is TRBV27, the J call TRBJ1-1; TRBD1 matches 9 bases. V shed 7 bases, J shed 1 base, and the junction held 4 bases outside the gene matches. The CDR3 runs to 14 residues. Germline CDR1 reads MNHEY; CDR2 reads SMNVEV (reference sequence). The CDR3 sequence is CASKLTGGNTEAFF. The CDR3 region has the DNA TGTGCCAGCAAGTTGACAGGGGGGAACACTGAAGCTTTCTTT.

The chain uses TRBV19 and TRBJ2-1; D is ambiguous. In germline, CDR1 is LNHDA, CDR2 SQIVND (reference sequence). Trimming cost V 3 bases and J 7 bases, with 16 bases left between them. The CDR3 runs to 15 residues. CDR3 amino acids: CASSIHPASQNEQFF. CDR3 bases: TGTGCCAGTAGTATTCATCCTGCGTCACAAAATGAGCAGTTCTTC.

The chain uses TRBV27 and TRBJ2-7; D remains unclear. CDR1 is MNHEY, CDR2 SMNVEV, per germline (reference sequence). The CDR3 sequence is 15 residues long. V was shortened by 5 bases and J by 6 bases, with 20 bases between the two germline ends. The CDR3: CASSPPARIAREQYF. The CDR3 bases are TGTGCCAGCAGTCCACCAGCCCGGATAGCCCGCGAGCAGTACTTC.